This T cell receptor (beta chain) was captured by sequencing in a study of blood T cell repertoires in COVID-19. Measured with immunoSEQ multiplex PCR; TCRdb has only the in-frame clones, and not every one. The data contain some 220,000 clones, 65% to 90% of them singletons. Germline lookup yields CDR1 MDHEN and CDR2 SYDVKM. V gave up 2 bases and J gave up 1 base; unmatched junction bases: 6. The CDR3 has 17 residues. The chain couples TRBV28 to TRBJ2-2, with 8 bases identical to TRBD2. The specimen sequenced was peripheral blood. The receptor was isolated from a woman between 70 and 85 years old with COVID-19, enrolled during active disease. The CDR3 region is CASSLRSGSGNTGELFF. The CDR3 DNA sequence: TGTGCCAGCAGTTTACGGAGCGGGAGTGGGAACACCGGGGAGCTGTTTTTT.